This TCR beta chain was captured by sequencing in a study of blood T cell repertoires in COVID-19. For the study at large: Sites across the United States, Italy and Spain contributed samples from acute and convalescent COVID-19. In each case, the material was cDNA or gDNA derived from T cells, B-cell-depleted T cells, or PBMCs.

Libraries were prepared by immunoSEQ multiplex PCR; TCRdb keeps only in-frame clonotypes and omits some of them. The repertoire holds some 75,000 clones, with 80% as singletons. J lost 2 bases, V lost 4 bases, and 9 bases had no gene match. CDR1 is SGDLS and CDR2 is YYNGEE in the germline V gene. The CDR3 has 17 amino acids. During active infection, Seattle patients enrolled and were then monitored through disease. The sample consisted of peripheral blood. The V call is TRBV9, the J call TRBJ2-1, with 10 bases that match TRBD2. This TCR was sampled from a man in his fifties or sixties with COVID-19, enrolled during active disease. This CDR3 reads CASSPRTSGPPYNEQFF. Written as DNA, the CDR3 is TGTGCCAGCAGCCCCCGGACTAGCGGACCGCCCTACAATGAGCAGTTCTTC. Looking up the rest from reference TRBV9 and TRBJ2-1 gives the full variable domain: DSGVTQTPKHLITATGQRVTLRCSPRSGDLSVYWYQQSLDQGLQFLIQYYNGEERAKGNILERFSAQQFPDLHSELNLSSLELGDSALYFCASSPRTSGPPYNEQFFGPGTRLTVL.